These T cell receptor beta chains were read from a single sample in a study of blood T cells in healthy people across ages. TCRdb re-analysed the 5' RACE reads in MiXCR, keeping a single row per CDR3 protein. The table includes hundreds of thousands of distinct CDR3 sequences, roughly three fifths detected once. The specimen was blood. These receptors all stem from a man aged 40-55 years in good health. The CDR3 runs from the conserved cysteine through the conserved F or W. The D gene is left open where the match is weak. Some rows have no size entry. The others give once, few or many, or a class for an expanded clone.

TRBV20-1	TRBJ2-5	few	NA	TGCAGTGCTAGACACACGGCAAGGGGGCGGGGAGAGACCCAGTACTTC	CSARHTARGRGETQYF
TRBV7-6	TRBJ2-7	NA	NA	TGTGCCAGCAGCTTAGACGGCAGGGCGACTCTGGACGAGCAGTACTTC	CASSLDGRATLDEQYF
TRBV29-1	TRBJ2-3	NA	NA	TGCAGCGTTGAAGAGCCCGGAAGGTTCGGCACAGATACGCAGTATTTT	CSVEEPGRFGTDTQYF
TRBV29-1	TRBJ2-1	NA	TRBD2	TGCAGCGTTGCCCTACTAGCGGGAGTGTACAATGAGCAGTTCTTC	CSVALLAGVYNEQFF
TRBV29-1	TRBJ2-3	NA	NA	TGCAGCGTTGGATTTTACAGCACAGATACGCAGTATTTT	CSVGFYSTDTQYF
TRBV7-2	TRBJ2-7	NA	TRBD2	TGTGCCAGCAGCTTGACTAGCCCCTACGAGCAGTACTTC	CASSLTSPYEQYF
TRBV5-1	TRBJ2-7	NA	NA	TGCGCCAGCAGCCCGAAAGGGATCCCCTCCTACGAGCAGTACTTC	CASSPKGIPSYEQYF
TRBV9	TRBJ2-1	NA	NA	TGTGCCAGCAGCGTAGAAGGGTGGGTCTACAATGAGCAGTTCTTC	CASSVEGWVYNEQFF
TRBV15	TRBJ1-5	few	TRBD1	TGTGCCACCAGCAGGGATGGGACAGGGAATCAGCCCCAGCATTTT	CATSRDGTGNQPQHF
TRBV4-2	TRBJ2-5	NA	TRBD1	TGTGCCAGCAGCCAGGAGGGACAGGTATACAATGAGCAGTACTTC	CASSQEGQVYNEQYF
TRBV20-1	TRBJ2-1	NA	TRBD2	TGCAGTGCTAGGGGACTAGGGTTCAATGAGCAGTTCTTC	CSARGLGFNEQFF
TRBV12-3/TRBV12-4	TRBJ2-5	few	NA	TGTGCCAGCAGTCGAGAACCGACCGCGAGAGGGGAGACCCAGTACTTC	CASSREPTARGETQYF
TRBV7-2	TRBJ1-2	NA	NA	TGTGCCAGCAGCTTAGTGACTTATGGCTACACCTTC	CASSLVTYGYTF
TRBV24-1	TRBJ1-5	NA	NA	TGTGCCACCAGTGTGCCGACAGAAGATAGCAATCAGCCCCAGCATTTT	CATSVPTEDSNQPQHF
TRBV27	TRBJ2-3	NA	TRBD2	TGTGCCAGCAGTGTCCTGGCGGGGGGGTTTACAGATACGCAGTATTTT	CASSVLAGGFTDTQYF
TRBV7-6	TRBJ2-3	few	NA	TGTGCCAGCAGCCCTAGGCGTTCCCCAGACACAGATACGCAGTATTTT	CASSPRRSPDTDTQYF
TRBV27	TRBJ2-7	NA	TRBD1	TGTGCCATGCGGCCCGACCGGGACAGGGAGAGTACCCAGTACTTC	CAMRPDRDRESTQYF
TRBV29-1	TRBJ2-3	few	TRBD2	TGCAGCGTTGGATTTGCGGGAGAGGTAGATACGCAGTATTTT	CSVGFAGEVDTQYF
TRBV7-2	TRBJ2-1	NA	TRBD2	TGTGCCAGCAGCCAAACTTTAGCGGGAGACCACAATGAGCAGTTCTTC	CASSQTLAGDHNEQFF
TRBV20-1	TRBJ2-7	once	NA	TGCAGTGCTAGAGATCTCCAGAGCAAGGGGTCCTACGAGCAGTACTTC	CSARDLQSKGSYEQYF
TRBV10-3	TRBJ2-6	NA	TRBD1	TGTGCCATAAACCCGGACAGGCAAGGATCTGGGGCCAACGTCCTGACTTTC	CAINPDRQGSGANVLTF
TRBV9	TRBJ2-1	NA	NA	TGTGCCAGCAGCGTAGGTCCGGGGTCTTACAATGAGCAGTTCTTC	CASSVGPGSYNEQFF
TRBV3-1	TRBJ2-6	few	NA	TGTGCCAGCAGCCAAGTTGGAGGGGCCAACGTCCTGACTTTC	CASSQVGGANVLTF